The 15 T cell receptor beta chains below all came from one sample that was sequenced in a study of STAT5B mutations in CD4+ large granular lymphocyte leukemia. The assay was immunoSEQ multiplex PCR, and TCRdb's table has in-frame clones only and misses some. The sample holds tens of thousands of clones; roughly 80% are singletons and the top ten take approximately 4%. Input material: CD4+ T cells from blood buffy coats. All receptors derive from a human donor in good health.

The chain is built from TRBV7-9 and TRBJ1-4; 8 bases line up with TRBD1. This CDR3 region has 15 residues. Germline values: CDR1 SEHNR, CDR2 FQNEAQ (reference sequence). J lost 5 bases, V lost 5 bases, and 7 bases had no gene match. CDR3 coding DNA: TGTGCCAGCAGCCACCCGGGACAGGAGAATGAAAAACTGTTTTTT. The encoded protein is CASSHPGQENEKLFF.

The chain employs TRBV19 and TRBJ2-3; 10 positions match TRBD2. With V trimmed by 4 bases and J by 4 bases, 5 bases remained unmatched. Germline V lookup: CDR1 LNHDA, CDR2 SQIVND (reference sequence). This CDR3 region has 15 residues. As DNA, the CDR3 is TGTGCCAGTAGTAGGGCAGCGGGGGGGCCAGATACGCAGTATTTT. Amino acids: CASSRAAGGPDTQYF.

The sample holds one count of this clone. The chain employs TRBV10-3 and TRBJ1-2; D is uncertain. The germline V and J ends were trimmed by 1 base and 5 bases, with 5 bases remaining between them. The CDR3 is made up of 12 amino acids. Germline V gene data show CDR1 as ENHRY and CDR2 as SYGVKD. The CDR3 coding sequence is TGTGCCATCAGTGAGTTTTTTTATGGCTACACCTTC. Residues: CAISEFFYGYTF.

The chain employs TRBV5-1 and TRBJ2-5, with 12 bases fitting TRBD2. The germline V gene has CDR1 SGHRS and CDR2 YFSETQ. V shed 0 bases and J 4 bases; nucleotides not matched to a gene: 4. This CDR3 has 16 residues. The CDR3 DNA follows: TGCGCCAGCAGCTTGGCTAGCGGGGGGGCAGGAGAGACCCAGTACTTC. Its protein product is CASSLASGGAGETQYF.

This clone has just a few counts. The rearrangement joins TRBV7-9 to TRBJ2-7; weak D call: TRBD2 (6 bases). CDR1 and CDR2 (germline): SEHNR, FQNEAQ (reference sequence). V was cut by 4 bases and J by 4 bases, with 14 bases left in between. This CDR3 comprises 14 residues. The CDR3 DNA is TGTGCCAGCAGCTCGACTATGCGGGGTTACGAGCAGTACTTC. It encodes CASSSTMRGYEQYF.

This clone came up a few times. The chain links TRBV6-4 to TRBJ1-6; D ambiguous. V lost 3 bases and J 7 bases, leaving 7 bases between the germline ends. Germline-derived CDR1 and CDR2 are MRHNA and SNTAGT. The CDR3 is made up of 13 amino acids. CDR3 protein: CASSESKNSPLHF. The CDR3 DNA reads TGTGCCAGCAGTGAATCCAAGAATTCACCCCTCCACTTT.

This rearrangement joins TRBV6-1 to TRBJ1-3; 7 nucleotides agree with TRBD1. Looked up from germline, CDR1 is MNHNS and CDR2 is SASEGT. The ends lost 6 bases at V and 3 bases at J; junction bases unmatched: 8. The CDR3 runs 15 residues. The CDR3 coding sequence is TGTGCCAGCAGGCCCTTGACAGGGCTTGGAAACACCATATATTTT. Translation: CASRPLTGLGNTIYF.

This chain joins TRBV7-8 and TRBJ1-3; D gene unclear. Looked up from germline, CDR1 is SGHVS and CDR2 is FQNEAQ. The CDR3 contains 14 residues. Trimming shortened V by 1 base and J by 0 bases, and 4 bases separated the two germline ends. The CDR3 spells CASSLGVSGNTIYF. DNA of the CDR3: TGTGCCAGCAGCTTAGGGGTCTCTGGAAACACCATATATTTT.

This chain joins TRBV7-8 and TRBJ2-5, with 7 bases lining up with TRBD1. CDR3 length equals 18 residues. V was clipped by 5 bases and J by 2 bases; unmatched bases: 17. Germline V gives CDR1 SGHVS, CDR2 FQNEAQ. CDR3 in DNA: TGTGCCAGCAGCCCCCAAGGTTCCGGGACAGCTTTACAAGAGACCCAGTACTTC. This gives the protein CASSPQGSGTALQETQYF.

CDR3 in amino acids: CASSSATGADTQYF. The CDR3 DNA sequence: TGTGCCAGCAGCTCCGCGACAGGGGCAGATACGCAGTATTTT. J is TRBJ2-3 and V is TRBV13; 8 positions match TRBD1. The trim removed 4 bases at V and 4 bases at J, leaving 4 bases unmatched. Germline lookup yields CDR1 PRHDT and CDR2 FYEKMQ (reference sequence). The CDR3 covers 14 residues.

The rearrangement links TRBV4-1 to TRBJ2-5; tentative D call: TRBD2 (7 bases). Trimming left V 5 bases short and J 0 bases short, with 13 bases between. This CDR3 spans 15 amino acids. The germline V gene has CDR1 MGHRA and CDR2 YSYEKL. CDR3 in amino acids: CASSAGAQYQETQYF. In DNA, the CDR3 is TGCGCCAGCAGCGCGGGGGCCCAGTACCAAGAGACCCAGTACTTC.

The gene calls are TRBV10-3 and TRBJ2-7; 11 nucleotides line up with TRBD1. The junction had 4 bases not matched to a gene; V was cut back by 7 bases and J by 2 bases. CDR1 is ENHRY, CDR2 SYGVKD, per germline. The CDR3 length is 14 residues. CDR3 in amino acids: CAINTGQGAYEQYF. The CDR3 DNA follows: TGTGCCATCAATACGGGACAGGGGGCCTACGAGCAGTACTTC.

The chain couples TRBV6-1 to TRBJ2-1; perhaps TRBD1 as D (5 bases). This CDR3 contains 15 residues. Per the germline V gene, CDR1 is MNHNS and CDR2 is SASEGT. The ends were cut back, 4 bases at V and 5 bases at J, with 15 bases in the middle. The CDR3 DNA follows: TGTGCCAGCAGTGCCTTCGCAGGGCTCCACAATGAGCAGTTCTTC. This translates into CASSAFAGLHNEQFF.

This clone appeared once. The chain has TRBV28 and TRBJ1-5; no reliable D call. The CDR3 is 13 residues long. Germline V gene sequence: CDR1 MDHEN, CDR2 SYDVKM. With 3 bases removed from V and 0 bases from J, the gap between germline ends came to 3 bases. The CDR3 DNA sequence: TGTGCCAGCAGTTTTGGTAGCAATCAGCCCCAGCATTTT. This translates into CASSFGSNQPQHF. Together with reference TRBV28 and TRBJ1-5, the CDR3 gives the full variable domain: DVKVTQSSRYLVKRTGEKVFLECVQDMDHENMFWYRQDPGLGLRLIYFSYDVKMKEKGDIPEGYSVSREKKERFSLILESASTNQTSMYLCASSFGSNQPQHFGDGTRLSIL.

The V call is TRBV5-6, the J call TRBJ2-7; D gene ambiguous. This CDR3 has 11 residues. V was trimmed by 2 bases and J by 5 bases, leaving 5 bases between them. Germline-derived CDR1 and CDR2 are SGHDT and YYEEEE. The CDR3 bases are TGTGCCAGCAGCTTTTCGGACGAGCAGTACTTC. Protein sequence: CASSFSDEQYF.